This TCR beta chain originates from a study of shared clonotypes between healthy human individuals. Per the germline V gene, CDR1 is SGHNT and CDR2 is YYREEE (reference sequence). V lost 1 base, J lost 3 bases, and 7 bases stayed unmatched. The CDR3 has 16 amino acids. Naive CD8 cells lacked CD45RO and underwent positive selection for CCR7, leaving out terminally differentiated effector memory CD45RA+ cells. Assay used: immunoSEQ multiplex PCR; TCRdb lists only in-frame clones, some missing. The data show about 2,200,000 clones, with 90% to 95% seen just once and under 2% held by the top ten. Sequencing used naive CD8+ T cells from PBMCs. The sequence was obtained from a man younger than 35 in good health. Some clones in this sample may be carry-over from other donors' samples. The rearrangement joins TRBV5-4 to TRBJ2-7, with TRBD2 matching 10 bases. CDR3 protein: CASSLRTSGSYYEQYF. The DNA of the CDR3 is TGTGCCAGCAGCTTGAGGACTAGCGGATCATACTACGAGCAGTACTTC.